The following is a T cell receptor (beta chain) sequence with its context. Its specificity is unknown. Both 60 Vbeta primers and 13 Jbeta primers went into the PCR. Assay used: immunoSEQ multiplex PCR; TCRdb lists only in-frame clones, some missing. The repertoire holds around 140,000 clones, with around 80% as singletons. The data originate from a study of cytomegalovirus exposure and HLA in healthy donors. Study observations and caveats: HLA-A and HLA-B allele assignments for most subjects were reportedly predicted accurately using TCR beta sequences. The dataset shows that most TCR sequences were rare, while some public TCRs occurred in many donors. A list of around 150 TCR beta chains associated with cytomegalovirus was given.

From germline, CDR1 is SEHNR and CDR2 FQNEAQ (reference sequence). This CDR3 has 16 amino acids. Germline trimming cut 5 bases from V and 15 bases from J; bases unmatched to any gene: 13. This rearrangement joins TRBV7-9 to TRBJ2-1, with 16 positions matching TRBD2. The source material was PBMCs. This sequence originates from a woman under 30 in good health and CMV-seronegative. This CDR3 is CASSPLGTSGRAGGFF. The CDR3 DNA sequence: TGTGCCAGCAGCCCGCTCGGGACTAGCGGGAGGGCCGGAGGGTTCTTC.